The source of this T cell receptor beta chain is a study of T cell responses to AZD1222 COVID-19 vaccine. Overall study results and limits: Baseline antibody screening turned up just six seropositive AZD1222 recipients.

The CDR3 is 15 residues long. The V gene's germline CDR1 is MDHEN and CDR2 SYDVKM. The V gene lost 3 bases and the J gene lost 6 bases, with 14 bases spanning the gap. Sequenced by immunoSEQ multiplex PCR; TCRdb stores in-frame clones only, minus some. The data contain some 150,000 clones, about 91% of them singletons. Points on this clone: No antigen is known for it.

The sequence came from an adult in good health. The sample here was peripheral blood, taken on day 0 of AZD1222 vaccination. This rearrangement joins TRBV28 to TRBJ1-4; D is uncertain. This chain's CDR3 is CASSFLAAEDEKLFF. CDR3 coding DNA: TGTGCCAGCAGTTTTTTGGCGGCGGAGGATGAAAAACTGTTTTTT.